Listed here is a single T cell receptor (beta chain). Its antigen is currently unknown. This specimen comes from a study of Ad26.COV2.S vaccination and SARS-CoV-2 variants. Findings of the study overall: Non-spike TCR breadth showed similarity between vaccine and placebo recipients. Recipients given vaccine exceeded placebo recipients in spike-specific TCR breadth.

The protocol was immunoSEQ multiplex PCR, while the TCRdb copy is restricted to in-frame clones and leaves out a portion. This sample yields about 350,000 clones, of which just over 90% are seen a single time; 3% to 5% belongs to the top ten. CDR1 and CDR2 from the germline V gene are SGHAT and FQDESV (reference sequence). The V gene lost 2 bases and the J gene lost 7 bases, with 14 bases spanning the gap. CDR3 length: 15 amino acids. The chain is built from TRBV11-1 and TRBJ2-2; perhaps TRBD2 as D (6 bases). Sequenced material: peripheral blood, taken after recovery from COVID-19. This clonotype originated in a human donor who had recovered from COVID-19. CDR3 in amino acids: CASSLKSSGVGELFF. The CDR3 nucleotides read TGTGCCAGCAGCTTAAAGTCATCGGGGGTCGGGGAGCTGTTTTTT. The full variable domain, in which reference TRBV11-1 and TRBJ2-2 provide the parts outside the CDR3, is EAEVAQSPRYKITEKSQAVAFWCDPISGHATLYWYRQILGQGPELLVQFQDESVVDDSQLPKDRFSAERLKGVDSTLKIQPAELGDSAMYLCASSLKSSGVGELFFGEGSRLTVL.